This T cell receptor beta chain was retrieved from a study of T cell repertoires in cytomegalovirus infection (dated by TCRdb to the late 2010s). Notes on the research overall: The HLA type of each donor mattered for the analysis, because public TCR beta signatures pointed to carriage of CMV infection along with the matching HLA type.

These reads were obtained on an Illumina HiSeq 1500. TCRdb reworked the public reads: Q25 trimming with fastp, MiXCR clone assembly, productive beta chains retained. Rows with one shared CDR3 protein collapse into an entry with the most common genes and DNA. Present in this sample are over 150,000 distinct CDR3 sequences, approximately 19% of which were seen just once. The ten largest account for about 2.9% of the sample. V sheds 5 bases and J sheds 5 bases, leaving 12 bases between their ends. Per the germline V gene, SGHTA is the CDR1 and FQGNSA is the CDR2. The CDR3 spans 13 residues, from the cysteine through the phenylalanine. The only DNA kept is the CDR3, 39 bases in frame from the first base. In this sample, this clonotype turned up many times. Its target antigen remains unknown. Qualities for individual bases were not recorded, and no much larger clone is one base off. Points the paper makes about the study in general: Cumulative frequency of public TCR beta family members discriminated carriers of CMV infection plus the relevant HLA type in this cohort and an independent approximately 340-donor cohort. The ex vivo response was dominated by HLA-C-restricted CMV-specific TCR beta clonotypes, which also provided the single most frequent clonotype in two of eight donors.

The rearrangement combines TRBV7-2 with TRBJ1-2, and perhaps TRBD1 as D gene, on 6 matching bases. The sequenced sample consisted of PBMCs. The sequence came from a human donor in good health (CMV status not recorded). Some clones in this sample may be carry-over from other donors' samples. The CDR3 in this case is CASSQPGEYGYTF. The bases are TGTGCCAGCAGCCAACCAGGGGAATATGGCTACACCTTC.